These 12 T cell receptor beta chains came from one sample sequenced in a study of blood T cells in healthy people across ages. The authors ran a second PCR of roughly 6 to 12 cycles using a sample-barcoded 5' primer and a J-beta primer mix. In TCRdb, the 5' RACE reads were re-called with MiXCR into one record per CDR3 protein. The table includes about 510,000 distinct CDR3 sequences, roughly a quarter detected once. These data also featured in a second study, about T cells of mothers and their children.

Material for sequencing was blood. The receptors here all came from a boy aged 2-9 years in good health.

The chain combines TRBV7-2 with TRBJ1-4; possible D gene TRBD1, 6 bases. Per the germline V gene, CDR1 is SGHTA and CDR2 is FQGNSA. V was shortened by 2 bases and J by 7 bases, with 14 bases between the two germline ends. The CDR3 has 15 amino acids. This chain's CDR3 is CASSLILGGGEKLFF. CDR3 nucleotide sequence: TGTGCCAGCAGCTTAATACTAGGGGGTGGTGAAAAACTGTTTTTT.

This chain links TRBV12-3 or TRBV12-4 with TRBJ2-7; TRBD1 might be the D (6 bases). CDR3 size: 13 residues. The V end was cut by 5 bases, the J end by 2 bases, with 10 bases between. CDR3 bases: TGTGCCAGCAGTCGCAGGGGTGCCTACGAGCAGTACTTC. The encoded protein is CASSRRGAYEQYF.

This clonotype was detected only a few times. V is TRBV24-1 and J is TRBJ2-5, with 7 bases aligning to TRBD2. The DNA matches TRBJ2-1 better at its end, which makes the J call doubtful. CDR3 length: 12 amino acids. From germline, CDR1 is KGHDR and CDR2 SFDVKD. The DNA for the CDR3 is TGTGCCACCAGTGAATCGGGAGGTGAGCAGTTCTTC. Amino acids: CATSESGGEQFF.

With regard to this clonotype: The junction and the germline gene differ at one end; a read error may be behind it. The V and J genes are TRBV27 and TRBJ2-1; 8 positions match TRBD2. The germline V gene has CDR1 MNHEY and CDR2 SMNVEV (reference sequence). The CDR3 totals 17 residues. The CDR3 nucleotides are TGTGCCAGCAATTTAGAAAGGTTAAGGCGGGGGGCTAATGAGCAGTTCTTC. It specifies CASNLERLRRGANEQFF.

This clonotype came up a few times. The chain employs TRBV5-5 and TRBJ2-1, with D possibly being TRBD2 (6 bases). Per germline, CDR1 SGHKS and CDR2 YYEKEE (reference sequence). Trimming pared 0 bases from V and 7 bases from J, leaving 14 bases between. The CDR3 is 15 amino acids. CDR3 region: CASSLASLATNEQFF. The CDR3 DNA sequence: TGTGCCAGCAGCTTGGCATCTCTAGCGACGAATGAGCAGTTCTTC.

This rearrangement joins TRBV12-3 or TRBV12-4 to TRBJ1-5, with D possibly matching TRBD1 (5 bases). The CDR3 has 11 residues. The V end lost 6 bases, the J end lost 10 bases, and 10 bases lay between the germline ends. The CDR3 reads CASSDGTPQHF. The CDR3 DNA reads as TGTGCCAGCAGCGACGGGACTCCCCAGCATTTT.

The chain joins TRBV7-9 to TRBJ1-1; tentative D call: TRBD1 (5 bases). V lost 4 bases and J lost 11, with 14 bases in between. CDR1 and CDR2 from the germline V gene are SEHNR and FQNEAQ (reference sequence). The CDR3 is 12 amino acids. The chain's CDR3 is CASSSAGGAAFF. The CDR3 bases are TGTGCCAGCAGCTCCGCCGGCGGGGCCGCTTTCTTT. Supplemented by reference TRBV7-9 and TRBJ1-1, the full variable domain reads DTGVSQNPRHKITKRGQNVTFRCDPISEHNRLYWYRQTLGQGPEFLTYFQNEAQLEKSRLLSDRFSAERPKGSFSTLEIQRTEQGDSAMYLCASSSAGGAAFFGQGTRLTVV.

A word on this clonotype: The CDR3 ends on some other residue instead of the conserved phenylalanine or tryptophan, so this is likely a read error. This CDR3 is CASSPIYVNYGYTL. The DNA for the CDR3 is TGTGCCAGCAGCCCTATATATGTTAACTATGGCTACACCCTC. The chain links TRBV3-1 to TRBJ1-2; D is unresolved. Germline V CDR1 and CDR2: LGHDT, YNNKEL (reference sequence). The CDR3 spans 14 residues. The germline V and J ends were trimmed by 4 bases and 1 base, with 10 bases remaining between them.

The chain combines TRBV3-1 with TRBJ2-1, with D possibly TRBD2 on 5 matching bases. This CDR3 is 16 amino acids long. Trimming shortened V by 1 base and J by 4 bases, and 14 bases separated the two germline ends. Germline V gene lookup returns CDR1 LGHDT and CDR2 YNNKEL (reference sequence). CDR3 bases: TGTGCCAGCAGCCAAGTGAAACTAGGGCTTTACAATGAGCAGTTCTTC. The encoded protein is CASSQVKLGLYNEQFF.

CDR3 coding DNA: TGTGCCAGCAGCTTCCGGTTCGGGCCATACAATGAGCAGTTCTTC. As protein: CASSFRFGPYNEQFF. The chain is built from TRBV11-3 and TRBJ2-1, with unresolved D. This CDR3 has 15 residues. From germline, CDR1 is SGHNT and CDR2 YENEEA. V shed 3 bases and J shed 4 bases, with 13 bases lying between them. Variable domain in full (rest from reference TRBV11-3 and TRBJ2-1): EAGVVQSPRYKIIEKKQPVAFWCNPISGHNTLYWYLQNLGQGPELLIRYENEEAVDDSQLPKDRFSAERLKGVDSTLKIQPAELGDSAVYLCASSFRFGPYNEQFFGPGTRLTVL.

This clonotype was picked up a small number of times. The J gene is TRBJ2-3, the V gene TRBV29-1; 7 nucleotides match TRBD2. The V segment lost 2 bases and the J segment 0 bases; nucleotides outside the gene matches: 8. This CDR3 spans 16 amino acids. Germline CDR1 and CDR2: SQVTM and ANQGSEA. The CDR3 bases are TGCAGCGTTGAAACGGGACTAAGAATTAGCACAGATACGCAGTATTTT. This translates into CSVETGLRISTDTQYF.

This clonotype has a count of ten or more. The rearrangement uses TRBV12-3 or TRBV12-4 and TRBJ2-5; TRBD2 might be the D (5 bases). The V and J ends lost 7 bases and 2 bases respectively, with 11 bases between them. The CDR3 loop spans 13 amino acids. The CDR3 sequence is CASTESGQETQYF. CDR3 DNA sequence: TGTGCCAGCACCGAAAGCGGACAAGAGACCCAGTACTTC.